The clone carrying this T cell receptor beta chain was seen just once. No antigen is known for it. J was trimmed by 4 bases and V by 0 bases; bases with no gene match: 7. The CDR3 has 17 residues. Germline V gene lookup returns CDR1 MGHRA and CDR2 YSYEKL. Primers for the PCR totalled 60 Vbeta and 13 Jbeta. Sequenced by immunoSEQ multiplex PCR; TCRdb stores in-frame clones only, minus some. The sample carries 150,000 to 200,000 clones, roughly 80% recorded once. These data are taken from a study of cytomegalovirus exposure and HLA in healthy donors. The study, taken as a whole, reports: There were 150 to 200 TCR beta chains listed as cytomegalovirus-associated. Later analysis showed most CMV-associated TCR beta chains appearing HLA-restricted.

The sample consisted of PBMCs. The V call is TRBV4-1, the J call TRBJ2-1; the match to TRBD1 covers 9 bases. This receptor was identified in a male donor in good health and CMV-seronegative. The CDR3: CASSQDQGQGRYNEQFF. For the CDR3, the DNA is TGCGCCAGCAGCCAAGATCAGGGACAGGGACGATACAATGAGCAGTTCTTC.